This T cell receptor beta chain was sequenced in a study of cytomegalovirus exposure and HLA in healthy donors. Study-level points and caveats: Later analysis indicated greater clonal expansion among HLA-associated TCR beta chains than among equally common other chains. What TCR beta sequences reportedly achieved was accurate prediction of HLA-A and HLA-B alleles in most subjects.

The CDR3 has 14 residues. Germline loops: CDR1 MGHRA, CDR2 YSYEKL. V lost 0 bases and J lost 4, with 9 bases in between. PCR used 60 Vbeta primers and 13 Jbeta primers. Sequencing used immunoSEQ multiplex PCR; TCRdb keeps in-frame clones, though not all of them. The sample yields 95,000 to 130,000 clones, approximately 80% seen once. Notes on this clone: What it binds is unknown.

The sequence was collected from a man younger than 45 in good health and CMV-seropositive. Sequenced: PBMCs. The V and J genes are TRBV4-1 and TRBJ1-1, with a tentative D call TRBD1 (5 bases). The CDR3 is CASSQDAGGTEAFF. For the CDR3, the DNA is TGCGCCAGCAGCCAAGATGCCGGGGGCACTGAAGCTTTCTTT.